These 18 T cell receptor beta chains were sequenced from one sample in a study of OX40 agonist ivuxolimab in advanced cancers. Assay used: immunoSEQ multiplex PCR; TCRdb lists only in-frame clones, some missing. The sample lists under 100,000 clones; approximately 89% were seen once. Sample: CD4+ or CD8+ T cells sorted from blood, taken in a trial of the OX40 agonist ivuxolimab. The receptors here all came from an adult with an advanced solid tumor such as melanoma, head and neck, liver or kidney cancer.

The CDR3 nucleotides are TGTGCCAGCAGCTCCAGGGACAGATTCGTTGAGTCGTGGTATGGCTACACCTTC. Its translation is CASSSRDRFVESWYGYTF. The rearrangement links TRBV7-9 to TRBJ1-2, with 7 bases aligning to TRBD1. The junction had 19 bases not matched to a gene; V was cut back by 4 bases and J by 5 bases. The germline V gene has CDR1 SEHNR and CDR2 FQNEAQ (reference sequence). CDR3 length: 18 amino acids.

DNA of the CDR3: TGCGCCAGCACCCGGGACGGCACCTACGAGCAGTACTTC. This translates into CASTRDGTYEQYF. The chain employs TRBV5-1 and TRBJ2-7, with D perhaps assigned TRBD1 or TRBD2 (5 bases each). The CDR3 loop spans 13 amino acids. Trimming left V 6 bases short and J 2 bases short, with 12 bases between. Germline V gives CDR1 SGHRS, CDR2 YFSETQ.

The rearrangement links TRBV5-1 to TRBJ2-7; D is unresolved. V was trimmed by 0 bases and J by 0 bases, leaving 10 bases between them. The CDR3 sequence is 15 residues long. Germline loops: CDR1 SGHRS, CDR2 YFSETQ. The CDR3 is CASSLDAALSYEQYF. CDR3 bases: TGCGCCAGCAGCTTGGACGCAGCCCTCTCCTACGAGCAGTACTTC.

This clone appeared once. This CDR3 reads CASSFQGVAAYEQYF. In DNA, the CDR3 is TGTGCCAGCAGCTTCCAGGGGGTAGCTGCCTACGAGCAGTACTTC. This chain connects TRBV5-4 to TRBJ2-7; 7 bases fit TRBD1. V dropped 2 bases and J dropped 2; count of bases not matched to a gene: 7. CDR1 SGHNT and CDR2 YYREEE come from the germline V gene (reference sequence). CDR3 size: 15 residues.

The chain is built from TRBV5-6 and TRBJ1-1; tentatively, D is TRBD1 (5 bases). This CDR3 region has 11 residues. The ends were cut back, 3 bases at V and 11 bases at J, with 11 bases in the middle. Germline loops: CDR1 SGHDT, CDR2 YYEEEE. The CDR3 region has the DNA TGTGCCAGCAGCTCTACTTGGGGGGCTTTCTTT. This gives the protein CASSSTWGAFF.

This clone was detected once. This chain connects TRBV7-2 to TRBJ1-5; D possibly corresponds to TRBD1 (5 bases). Germline V gives CDR1 SGHTA, CDR2 FQGNSA. The V end was cut by 6 bases, the J end by 4 bases, with 13 bases between. The CDR3 extends over 14 amino acids. The CDR3: CASSFSKGNQPQHF. DNA of the CDR3: TGTGCCAGCAGTTTTTCTAAGGGGAATCAGCCCCAGCATTTT. The entire variable domain, with the rest obtained from reference TRBV7-2 and TRBJ1-5, is as follows: GAGVSQSPSNKVTEKGKDVELRCDPISGHTALYWYRQSLGQGLEFLIYFQGNSAPDKSGLPSDRFSAERTGGSVSTLTIQRTQQEDSAVYLCASSFSKGNQPQHFGDGTRLSIL.

The chain employs TRBV18 and TRBJ2-5; a weak D match, TRBD1 (6 bases). In germline, CDR1 is KGHSH, CDR2 LQKENI. V shed 0 bases and J shed 5 bases, with 22 bases lying between them. CDR3 size: 18 residues. In DNA form, the CDR3 reads TGTGCCAGCTCACCACCTACCAGGGACACCACTTTTTCGGAGACCCAGTACTTC. The encoded protein is CASSPPTRDTTFSETQYF.

The sample holds one count of this clone. This chain connects TRBV6-5 to TRBJ1-5, with D maybe TRBD1 (5 bases). Trimming removed 4 bases from V and 3 bases from J, with 16 bases in between. The CDR3 sequence is 16 residues long. The V gene's germline CDR1 is MNHEY and CDR2 SVGAGI. This CDR3 is CASSSVELGANQPQHF. CDR3 nucleotides: TGTGCCAGCAGTTCCGTAGAGTTAGGGGCCAATCAGCCCCAGCATTTT.

The chain links TRBV7-2 to TRBJ1-4; no definite D call. The CDR3 spans 16 residues. Trimming pared 1 base from V and 4 bases from J, leaving 13 bases between. Germline V gives CDR1 SGHTA, CDR2 FQGNSA. Written as DNA, the CDR3 is TGTGCCAGCAGCTTAGGGCCGACGGTGAATAATGAAAAACTGTTTTTT. It yields the protein CASSLGPTVNNEKLFF.

J is TRBJ2-5 and V is TRBV5-1, with 9 bases identical to TRBD2. V shed 6 bases, J shed 2 bases, and the junction held 5 bases outside the gene matches. The germline V gene has CDR1 SGHRS and CDR2 YFSETQ. There are 14 residues in the CDR3. As DNA, the CDR3 is TGCGCCAGCATTGCGGGAGGGATTCAAGAGACCCAGTACTTC. Its translation: CASIAGGIQETQYF.

J is TRBJ1-1 and V is TRBV9; D gene uncertain. The CDR3 runs 15 residues. From germline, CDR1 is SGDLS and CDR2 YYNGEE. Trimming took 5 bases from V and 1 from J, leaving 15 bases between them. The DNA of the CDR3 is TGTGCCAGCAGTACTGGGGTTACTACGAACACTGAAGCTTTCTTT. It is translated as CASSTGVTTNTEAFF.

This chain connects TRBV30 to TRBJ1-3; maybe TRBD1 (5 bases). Germline lookup yields CDR1 GTSNPN and CDR2 SVGIG (reference sequence). Trimming took off 0 bases at V and 3 bases at J, with 18 bases between the two ends. This CDR3 comprises 17 residues. The CDR3 here is CAWSVKRRGGRGNTIYF. The CDR3 coding sequence is TGTGCCTGGAGTGTAAAAAGGAGGGGAGGACGTGGAAACACCATATATTTT. Based on the CDR3 plus reference TRBV30 and TRBJ1-3, the full variable domain is SQTIHQWPATLVQPVGSPLSLECTVEGTSNPNLYWYRQAAGRGLQLLFYSVGIGQISSEVPQNLSASRPQDRQFILSSKKLLLSDSGFYLCAWSVKRRGGRGNTIYFGEGSWLTVV.

This rearrangement joins TRBV4-3 to TRBJ2-7, with 9 bases matching TRBD1. This CDR3 has 16 residues. J was trimmed by 7 bases and V by 0 bases; bases with no gene match: 10. Germline V gene data show CDR1 as LGHNA and CDR2 as YSLEER. This CDR3 is CASSQEYVETGGEQYF. The CDR3 region has the DNA TGCGCCAGCAGCCAAGAGTACGTAGAGACAGGGGGTGAGCAGTACTTC.

This chain joins TRBV19 and TRBJ1-1; no clear D gene. Trimming stripped 5 bases from V and 1 base from J, with 11 bases between. The germline V gene has CDR1 LNHDA and CDR2 SQIVND (reference sequence). The CDR3 contains 14 residues. This CDR3 reads CASSARLGNTEAFF. CDR3 coding DNA: TGTGCCAGTAGTGCCAGGTTAGGGAACACTGAAGCTTTCTTT.

CDR3 bases: TGTGCCATCAGTGAGCCCCCGGGACTAGGTTCCTCGGAGTACTTC. This codes for CAISEPPGLGSSEYF. V gene TRBV10-3 combines with J gene TRBJ2-7; 8 bases map to TRBD2. V shed 2 bases, J shed 11 bases, and the junction held 14 bases outside the gene matches. CDR1 ENHRY and CDR2 SYGVKD come from the germline V gene. The CDR3 contains 15 residues.

This chain links TRBV10-3 with TRBJ2-1, with 14 nucleotides matching TRBD2. This CDR3 is built from 13 residues. CDR1 and CDR2 (germline): ENHRY, SYGVKD. J was trimmed by 8 bases and V by 11 bases; bases with no gene match: 5. The CDR3 coding sequence is TGTGCCTCCCAGGGACTAGCGGGAGATGAGCAGTTCTTC. Protein: CASQGLAGDEQFF.

The chain carries TRBV28 and TRBJ2-3, with TRBD1 as a possible D gene (6 bases). The germline CDR1 and CDR2 sequences are MDHEN and SYDVKM. V shed 5 bases and J shed 0 bases, with 9 bases lying between them. This CDR3 is 14 amino acids long. The CDR3 region is CASSPQGSTDTQYF. CDR3 DNA: TGTGCCAGCAGTCCGCAGGGGAGCACAGATACGCAGTATTTT. Full variable domain (outside the CDR3, taken from reference TRBV28 and TRBJ2-3): DVKVTQSSRYLVKRTGEKVFLECVQDMDHENMFWYRQDPGLGLRLIYFSYDVKMKEKGDIPEGYSVSREKKERFSLILESASTNQTSMYLCASSPQGSTDTQYFGPGTRLTVL.

This chain uses TRBV5-1 with TRBJ1-2, with D unclear. The V gene's germline CDR1 is SGHRS and CDR2 YFSETQ. V lost 1 base, J lost 4 bases, and 17 bases lay in between. The CDR3 contains 16 residues. CDR3 loop: CASSLTAGGGGYGYTF. CDR3 DNA sequence: TGCGCCAGCAGCTTGACGGCGGGAGGTGGAGGCTATGGCTACACCTTC.